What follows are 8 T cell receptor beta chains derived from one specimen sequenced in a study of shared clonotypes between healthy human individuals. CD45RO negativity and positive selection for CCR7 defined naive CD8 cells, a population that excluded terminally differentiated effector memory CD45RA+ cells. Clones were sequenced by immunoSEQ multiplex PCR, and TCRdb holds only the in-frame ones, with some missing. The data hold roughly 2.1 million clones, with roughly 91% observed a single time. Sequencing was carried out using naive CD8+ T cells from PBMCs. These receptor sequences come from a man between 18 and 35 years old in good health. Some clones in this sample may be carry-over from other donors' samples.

CDR3 in amino acids: CASSFSGSGQGKETQYF. CDR3 DNA sequence: TGTGCCAGCAGTTTTTCAGGTTCGGGTCAGGGGAAAGAGACCCAGTACTTC. This chain links TRBV28 with TRBJ2-5, with D possibly being TRBD1 (6 bases). The CDR3 length is 17 residues. V was pared by 3 bases and J by 3 bases, with 20 bases between. Germline values: CDR1 MDHEN, CDR2 SYDVKM.

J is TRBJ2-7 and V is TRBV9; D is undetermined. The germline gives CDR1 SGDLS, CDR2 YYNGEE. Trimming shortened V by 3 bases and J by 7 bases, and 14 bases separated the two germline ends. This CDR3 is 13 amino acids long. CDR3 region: CASSAIPPSEQYF. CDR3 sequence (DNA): TGTGCCAGCAGCGCAATACCCCCTAGTGAGCAGTACTTC.

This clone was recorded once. CDR3 residues: CASSISGPPEQFF. CDR3 sequence (DNA): TGTGCCAGCAGCATTAGCGGGCCCCCCGAGCAGTTCTTC. The gene calls are TRBV7-8 and TRBJ2-1; 7 bases align to TRBD2. The V and J ends lost 5 bases and 10 bases, in that order; junction bases with no gene match: 8. The V gene's germline CDR1 is SGHVS and CDR2 FQNEAQ. The CDR3 sequence is 13 residues long.

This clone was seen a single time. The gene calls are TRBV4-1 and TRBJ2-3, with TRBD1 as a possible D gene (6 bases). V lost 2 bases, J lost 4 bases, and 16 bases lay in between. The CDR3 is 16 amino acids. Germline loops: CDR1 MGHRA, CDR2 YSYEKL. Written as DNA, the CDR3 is TGCGCCAGCAGCCAAAGTAGCATGGACAGTCCAGATACGCAGTATTTT. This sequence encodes CASSQSSMDSPDTQYF.

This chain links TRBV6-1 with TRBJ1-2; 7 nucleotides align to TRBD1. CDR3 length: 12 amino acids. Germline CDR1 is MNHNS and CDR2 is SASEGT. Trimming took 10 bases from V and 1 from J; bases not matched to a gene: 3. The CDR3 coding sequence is TGTGCCACCAGGGACAGTAACTATGGCTACACCTTC. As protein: CATRDSNYGYTF.

The CDR3 DNA is TGTGCCAGCAGCATGCCAATAGCGGGAGTTAGCACAGATACGCAGTATTTT. This translates into CASSMPIAGVSTDTQYF. The chain uses TRBV7-9 and TRBJ2-3, with 9 nucleotides matching TRBD2. V trimming: 5 bases; J trimming: 0 bases; junction bases outside the gene matches: 9. Germline V gene data show CDR1 as SEHNR and CDR2 as FQNEAQ (reference sequence). The CDR3 runs to 17 residues.

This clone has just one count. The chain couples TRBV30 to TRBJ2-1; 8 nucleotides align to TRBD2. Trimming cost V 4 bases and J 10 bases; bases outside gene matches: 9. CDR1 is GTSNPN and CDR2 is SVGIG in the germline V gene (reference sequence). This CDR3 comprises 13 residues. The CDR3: CAWNQREGREQFF. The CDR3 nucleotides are TGTGCCTGGAACCAACGGGAGGGCCGGGAGCAGTTCTTC.

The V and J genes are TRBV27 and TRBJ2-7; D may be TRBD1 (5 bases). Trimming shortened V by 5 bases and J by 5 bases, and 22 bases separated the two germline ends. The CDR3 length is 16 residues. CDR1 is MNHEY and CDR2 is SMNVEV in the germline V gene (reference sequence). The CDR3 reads CASSRAGGHLRNEQYF. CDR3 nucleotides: TGTGCCAGCAGTAGAGCCGGCGGACACCTTCGGAACGAGCAGTACTTC.